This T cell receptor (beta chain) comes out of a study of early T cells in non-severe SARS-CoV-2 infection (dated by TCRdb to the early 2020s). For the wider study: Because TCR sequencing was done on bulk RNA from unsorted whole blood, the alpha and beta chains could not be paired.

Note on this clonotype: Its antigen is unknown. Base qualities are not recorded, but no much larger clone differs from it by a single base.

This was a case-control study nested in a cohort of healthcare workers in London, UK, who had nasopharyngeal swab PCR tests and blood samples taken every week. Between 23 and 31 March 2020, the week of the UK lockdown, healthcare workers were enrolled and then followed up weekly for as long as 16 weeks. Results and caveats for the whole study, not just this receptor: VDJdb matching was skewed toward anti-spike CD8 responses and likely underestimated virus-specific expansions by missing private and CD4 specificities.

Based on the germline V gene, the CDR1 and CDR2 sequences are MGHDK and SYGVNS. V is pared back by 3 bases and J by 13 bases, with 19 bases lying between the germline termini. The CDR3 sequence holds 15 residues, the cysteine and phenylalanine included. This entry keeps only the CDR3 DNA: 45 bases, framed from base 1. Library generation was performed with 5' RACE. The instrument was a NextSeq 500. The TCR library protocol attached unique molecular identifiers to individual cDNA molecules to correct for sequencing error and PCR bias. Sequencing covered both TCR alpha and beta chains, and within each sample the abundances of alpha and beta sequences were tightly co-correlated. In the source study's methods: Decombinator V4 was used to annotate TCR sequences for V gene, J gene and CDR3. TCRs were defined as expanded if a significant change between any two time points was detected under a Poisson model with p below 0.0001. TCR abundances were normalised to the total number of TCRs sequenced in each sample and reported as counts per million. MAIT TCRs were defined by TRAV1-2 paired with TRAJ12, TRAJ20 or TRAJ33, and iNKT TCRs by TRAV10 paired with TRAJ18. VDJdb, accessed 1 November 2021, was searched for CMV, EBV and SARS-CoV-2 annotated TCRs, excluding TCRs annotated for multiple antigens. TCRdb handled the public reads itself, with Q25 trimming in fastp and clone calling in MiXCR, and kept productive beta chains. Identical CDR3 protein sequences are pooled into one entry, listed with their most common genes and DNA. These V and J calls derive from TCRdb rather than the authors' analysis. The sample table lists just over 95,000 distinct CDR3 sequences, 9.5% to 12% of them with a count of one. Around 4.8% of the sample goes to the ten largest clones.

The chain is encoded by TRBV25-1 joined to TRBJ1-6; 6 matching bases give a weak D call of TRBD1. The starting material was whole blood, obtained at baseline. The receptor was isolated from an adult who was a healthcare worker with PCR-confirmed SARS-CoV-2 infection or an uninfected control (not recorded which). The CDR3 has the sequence CASSDPDRPISPLHF. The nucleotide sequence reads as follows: TGTGCCAGCAGTGACCCGGACAGACCCATCTCGCCCCTCCACTTT.